This T cell receptor beta chain came from a study of identical twins. V lost 0 bases, J lost 4 bases, and 5 bases stayed unmatched. The germline V gene has CDR1 LGHNA and CDR2 YNFKEQ. This CDR3 has 16 residues. As concerns this clonotype: Its antigen is still unknown.

General study results and limits: Within monozygotic twins, out-of-frame TCR alpha sharing was underestimated by the models.

Template switching added a universal primer site; cDNA carried unique molecular identifiers. TCRdb called the 5' RACE reads again in MiXCR, with one record for every CDR3 protein. Of fewer than 900,000 distinct CDR3 sequences in the sample, 18% were seen once. The data also belong to a second study, concerning T cells expressing NK-cell markers.

The chain links TRBV4-2 to TRBJ2-1, with 8 bases that match TRBD2. Sequences were obtained from PBMCs. The TCR originated in a woman between 18 and 29 years old in good health. In DNA, the CDR3 is TGTGCCAGCAGCCAAGAGACGGGGGGGTTTTACAATGAGCAGTTCTTC. Translated: CASSQETGGFYNEQFF.